This T cell receptor beta chain is from a study of identical twins. Per germline, CDR1 KGHDR and CDR2 SFDVKD. Trimming took 3 bases from V and 4 from J; bases not matched to a gene: 7. The CDR3 sequence is 15 residues long. From the 5' RACE reads, TCRdb called clonotypes with MiXCR, one entry per CDR3 protein. In the table there are some 500,000 distinct CDR3 sequences, 22% of which are singletons. The sample also formed part of further work on T cells expressing NK-cell markers.

The chain has TRBV24-1 and TRBJ2-7; 8 bases are shared with TRBD1. The source material was CD4+ T cells sorted from blood. The receptor's source is a woman younger than 30 in good health. CDR3 DNA sequence: TGTGCCACCAGTGATAAGGACAGGGAATATTACGAGCAGTACTTC. This sequence encodes CATSDKDREYYEQYF.